What follows are 26 T cell receptor beta chains derived from one specimen sequenced in a study of shared clonotypes between healthy human individuals (dated by TCRdb to about 2020). The method behind the library was the immunoSEQ multiplex PCR assay. TCRdb mirrors the immuneACCESS table, restricted to in-frame sequences. Some clones are absent from its copies; in checked studies, under half trace to an unresolved V gene, and the reason for the others is unknown. The sample yields some 1.1 million clones; 60% to 80% were counted once. About 0.94% of the sample comes from the top ten. Sequenced sample: memory CD4+ T cells from PBMCs. Explained via the paper, the cell subset or site label denotes: CD45RA-negative fraction. These receptors all stem from a man between 18 and 35 years old in good health. Some clones in this sample may be carry-over from other donors' samples.

The chain combines TRBV29-1 with TRBJ1-1; 9 nucleotides match TRBD1. This CDR3 is built from 13 residues. V lost 7 bases to trimming and J lost 6 bases; unmatched junction nucleotides: 9. Germline lookup yields CDR1 SQVTM and CDR2 ANQGSEA. CDR3 in amino acids: CSAGTGQNPEAFF. The CDR3 coding sequence is TGCAGCGCAGGGACAGGGCAGAATCCTGAAGCTTTCTTT.

A few counts support this clone. This rearrangement joins TRBV5-1 to TRBJ2-2, with TRBD1 as a possible D gene (6 bases). The CDR3 consists of 14 residues. Germline V CDR1 and CDR2: SGHRS, YFSETQ. The V end was cut by 6 bases, the J end by 3 bases, with 12 bases between. Written as DNA, the CDR3 is TGCGCCAGCACCCGGGACACTCACACCGGGGAGCTGTTTTTT. It translates to CASTRDTHTGELFF.

V usage is TRBV5-1 and J usage is TRBJ2-7; the D gene is possibly TRBD2 (6 bases). The CDR3 is made up of 16 amino acids. The germline gives CDR1 SGHRS, CDR2 YFSETQ. V was shortened by 4 bases and J by 1 base, with 18 bases between the two germline ends. CDR3: CASSPTYGTSSYEQYF. CDR3 DNA: TGCGCCAGCAGCCCCACCTATGGGACTTCTTCCTACGAGCAGTACTTC.

The J gene is TRBJ2-3, the V gene TRBV10-1; 8 positions agree with TRBD2. The CDR3 runs to 16 residues. Germline V gene data show CDR1 as WNHNN and CDR2 as SYGVQD (reference sequence). V lost 0 bases and J lost 1; bases outside the gene matches: 3. This chain's CDR3 is CASSESIAGRTDTQYF. CDR3 nucleotide sequence: TGCGCCAGCAGTGAGTCGATAGCGGGGCGCACAGATACGCAGTATTTT.

In its sample, this clone was seen once. The chain uses TRBV27 and TRBJ2-7; 10 bases are a match to TRBD2. The CDR3 contains 14 residues. Germline CDR1 is MNHEY and CDR2 is SMNVEV (reference sequence). Trimming at V came to 8 bases and at J to 1 base, leaving 5 bases not matched to a gene. In DNA, the CDR3 is TGTGCCAGCGGGGGGACTAGCGTATCCTACGAGCAGTACTTC. This codes for CASGGTSVSYEQYF.

The chain carries TRBV19 and TRBJ2-7, with TRBD2 identical over 7 bases. Germline assignment: CDR1 LNHDA and CDR2 SQIVND (reference sequence). The CDR3 loop spans 15 amino acids. V lost 3 bases and J lost 3; bases outside the gene matches: 8. The CDR3 DNA reads TGTGCCAGTAGTATGACTAGCAACACCTACTACGAGCAGTACTTC. Protein: CASSMTSNTYYEQYF.

The chain carries TRBV4-1 and TRBJ1-2, with TRBD1 matching 8 bases. V was pared by 0 bases and J by 6 bases, with 9 bases of the junction left unmatched. Germline CDR1 is MGHRA and CDR2 is YSYEKL. The CDR3 runs 16 residues. Here the CDR3 DNA reads TGCGCCAGCAGCCAAGATCCCAGCTGGACAGGGAATGGCTACACCTTC. This gives the protein CASSQDPSWTGNGYTF.

This chain uses TRBV7-6 with TRBJ2-1, with no clear D. CDR3 length equals 13 residues. The V gene lost 2 bases and the J gene lost 4 bases, with 6 bases spanning the gap. Per germline, CDR1 SGHVS and CDR2 FNYEAQ. CDR3 DNA: TGTGCCAGCAGCTTATCGGCTTACAATGAGCAGTTCTTC. Residues: CASSLSAYNEQFF.

This rearrangement joins TRBV7-9 to TRBJ2-3, with TRBD1 identical over 7 bases. Germline V lookup: CDR1 SEHNR, CDR2 FQNEAQ (reference sequence). This CDR3 has 14 residues. J lost 2 bases, V lost 7 bases, and 6 bases had no gene match. The CDR3 protein is CASTNDRDTDTQYF. The CDR3 nucleotides read TGTGCCAGCACCAACGACAGGGACACAGATACGCAGTATTTT.

The chain is built from TRBV7-3 and TRBJ2-7; 9 bases are a match to TRBD1. The CDR3 consists of 15 residues. The V segment lost 3 bases and the J segment 3 bases; nucleotides outside the gene matches: 6. Germline V gene data show CDR1 as SGHTA and CDR2 as FQGTGA. CDR3 sequence reads: CASSLSPGQGYEQYF. In nucleotides, the CDR3 is TGTGCCAGCAGCTTGTCCCCGGGACAGGGCTACGAGCAGTACTTC.

This clone was detected only once. This chain uses TRBV5-8 with TRBJ1-2; D is perhaps TRBD1 (6 bases). CDR1 and CDR2 from the germline V gene are SGHTS and YDEGEE. V gave up 4 bases and J gave up 5 bases, with 12 bases separating them. This CDR3 has 13 amino acids. CDR3 DNA sequence: TGTGCCAGCAGCGTACCGGGACATTATGGCTACACCTTC. Protein product: CASSVPGHYGYTF. Drawing the rest from reference TRBV5-8 and TRBJ1-2, the complete variable domain is EAGVTQSPTHLIKTRGQQATLRCSPISGHTSVYWYQQALGLGLQFLLWYDEGEERNRGNFPPRFSGRQFPNYSSELNVNALELEDSALYLCASSVPGHYGYTFGSGTRLTVV.

The rearrangement joins TRBV15 to TRBJ2-5; D ambiguous. The CDR3 covers 14 residues. The V gene lost 0 bases and the J gene lost 0 bases, with 5 bases spanning the gap. Germline V gives CDR1 LNHNV, CDR2 YYDKDF (reference sequence). This CDR3 reads CATSREVYQETQYF. The CDR3, as DNA: TGTGCCACCAGCAGAGAAGTGTACCAAGAGACCCAGTACTTC.

The CDR3 DNA is TGTGCCAGCAGGCTGGGACTAGCGGGAATCGACGAGCAGTACTTC. Translation gives CASRLGLAGIDEQYF. The rearrangement joins TRBV25-1 to TRBJ2-7; 13 positions agree with TRBD2. The CDR3 contains 15 residues. The V gene's germline CDR1 is MGHDK and CDR2 SYGVNS. V lost 6 bases, J lost 5 bases, and 7 bases stayed unmatched.

The table lists this clone with a few counts. This sample also contains other DNA sequences that code for the same CDR3. The chain couples TRBV7-9 to TRBJ1-1; 7 nucleotides match TRBD1. The CDR3 totals 15 residues. Germline-derived CDR1 and CDR2 are SEHNR and FQNEAQ (reference sequence). With 5 bases clipped from V and 3 bases from J, the junction kept 9 bases outside the gene matches. In DNA form, the CDR3 reads TGTGCCAGCAGCCCCCAGGGGGGCGAAGACACTGAAGCTTTCTTT. Its protein is CASSPQGGEDTEAFF.

CDR3 sequence: CASSLAGIYEQYF. As DNA, the CDR3 is TGCGCCAGCAGCTTGGCCGGGATCTACGAGCAGTACTTC. The chain recombines TRBV5-1 with TRBJ2-7, with D perhaps matching TRBD2 (5 bases). The V end lost 0 bases, the J end lost 3 bases, and 7 bases lay between the germline ends. The germline CDR1 and CDR2 sequences are SGHRS and YFSETQ. The CDR3 has 13 residues.

This rearrangement joins TRBV7-2 to TRBJ1-1; no clear D. This CDR3 contains 13 residues. V lost 5 bases, J lost 0 bases, and 7 bases lay in between. Germline V gives CDR1 SGHTA, CDR2 FQGNSA. CDR3 amino acids: CASSPIMNTEAFF. The DNA for the CDR3 is TGTGCCAGCAGCCCGATTATGAACACTGAAGCTTTCTTT. The full variable domain, completed using reference TRBV7-2 and TRBJ1-1, is GAGVSQSPSNKVTEKGKDVELRCDPISGHTALYWYRQSLGQGLEFLIYFQGNSAPDKSGLPSDRFSAERTGGSVSTLTIQRTQQEDSAVYLCASSPIMNTEAFFGQGTRLTVV.

This chain connects TRBV9 to TRBJ2-5; 11 positions agree with TRBD2. CDR3 length: 19 amino acids. CDR1 and CDR2 (germline): SGDLS, YYNGEE. Trimming took 0 bases from V and 1 from J; bases not matched to a gene: 11. The CDR3 reads CASSVATGAGTSGQETQYF. In DNA form, the CDR3 reads TGTGCCAGCAGCGTAGCTACGGGGGCCGGGACTAGCGGCCAAGAGACCCAGTACTTC.

As concerns this clone: Other DNA sequences in the same sample also yield this CDR3. V gene TRBV7-2 combines with J gene TRBJ2-3; D ambiguous. The CDR3 sequence is 12 residues long. Germline CDR1 SGHTA, CDR2 FQGNSA. Between the trimmed V and J ends, which lost 2 bases and 4 bases, there was a span of 4 bases. As DNA, the CDR3 is TGTGCCAGCAGCTTATACCCAGATACGCAGTATTTT. This sequence encodes CASSLYPDTQYF.

The rearrangement uses TRBV2 and TRBJ1-5; D uncertain. Germline values: CDR1 SNHLY, CDR2 FYNNEI. Deletions cut 7 bases from V and 6 bases from J, with 13 bases between. The CDR3 is 13 amino acids. The CDR3 reads CASNNGVSQPQHF. The CDR3 DNA reads as TGTGCCAGCAATAACGGGGTCAGTCAGCCCCAGCATTTT.

The J gene is TRBJ1-1, the V gene TRBV6-1; D is uncertain. Per germline, CDR1 MNHNS and CDR2 SASEGT. The CDR3 totals 13 residues. V was trimmed by 8 bases and J by 0 bases, leaving 10 bases between them. CDR3 loop: CASRTNMNTEAFF. Written as DNA, the CDR3 is TGTGCCAGCCGGACGAACATGAACACTGAAGCTTTCTTT.

V is TRBV7-2 and J is TRBJ1-2; no reliable D call. Germline CDR1 reads SGHTA; CDR2 reads FQGNSA. Deletions cut 0 bases from V and 8 bases from J, with 10 bases between. This CDR3 has 13 residues. CDR3 protein: CASSLAQLGGYTF. The CDR3 coding sequence is TGTGCCAGCAGCTTAGCACAACTTGGAGGCTACACCTTC.

This clone was counted only a few times. V usage is TRBV28 and J usage is TRBJ2-7; D gene unclear. The V end was cut by 2 bases, the J end by 5 bases, with 19 bases between. Germline lookup yields CDR1 MDHEN and CDR2 SYDVKM. This CDR3 has 16 amino acids. The DNA for the CDR3 is TGTGCCAGCAGTTTACCCCGAGATGTCGGCCCGGACGAGCAGTACTTC. Translated: CASSLPRDVGPDEQYF.

In DNA form, the CDR3 reads TGTGCCAGCAGCCCGACTTTTGGTCGGGGATCCTACGAGCAGTACTTC. Translated, it gives CASSPTFGRGSYEQYF. J is TRBJ2-7 and V is TRBV11-3; D possibly corresponds to TRBD2 (5 bases). Trimming left V 5 bases short and J 1 base short, with 18 bases between. This CDR3 spans 16 amino acids. CDR1 is SGHNT and CDR2 is YENEEA in the germline V gene.

V is TRBV19 and J is TRBJ1-2, with a tentative D call TRBD1 (5 bases). V lost 6 bases and J 4 bases, leaving 18 bases between the germline ends. The CDR3 extends over 15 amino acids. Germline-derived CDR1 and CDR2 are LNHDA and SQIVND (reference sequence). This chain's CDR3 is CASRGEFTGTYGYTF. For the CDR3, the DNA is TGTGCCAGTAGGGGGGAATTCACGGGAACCTATGGCTACACCTTC.

This clone was seen a single time. The chain recombines TRBV28 with TRBJ2-4; 10 nucleotides match TRBD1. Germline CDR1 reads MDHEN; CDR2 reads SYDVKM. The trim removed 5 bases at V and 14 bases at J, leaving 0 bases unmatched. This CDR3 comprises 10 residues. The CDR3 reads CASSGTGEYF. CDR3 nucleotide sequence: TGTGCCAGCAGTGGGACAGGGGAGTACTTC.

V is TRBV5-6 and J is TRBJ2-6; D unclear. This CDR3 is built from 13 residues. The V end lost 2 bases, the J end lost 3 bases, and 3 bases lay between the germline ends. Germline V gives CDR1 SGHDT, CDR2 YYEEEE. The CDR3 sequence: CASSLSGANVLTF. CDR3 coding DNA: TGTGCCAGCAGCTTAAGTGGGGCCAACGTCCTGACTTTC.